Below are 9 T cell receptor beta chains sequenced from a single sample in a study of cytomegalovirus exposure and HLA in healthy donors. Sequenced by immunoSEQ multiplex PCR; TCRdb stores in-frame clones only, minus some. The sample yields over 120,000 clones, around 93% seen once. Sequencing was carried out using PBMCs. The receptors derive from a man between 18 and 35 years old in good health and CMV-seropositive.

The V call is TRBV27, the J call TRBJ2-1, with 10 bases that match TRBD2. Germline V gene data show CDR1 as MNHEY and CDR2 as SMNVEV (reference sequence). V lost 4 bases to trimming and J lost 8 bases; unmatched junction nucleotides: 5. This CDR3 has 14 residues. The CDR3 DNA is TGTGCCAGCAGTTCCAGCGGGAGGGCCTATGAGCAGTTCTTC. As protein: CASSSSGRAYEQFF.

This clone has a handful of counts. This chain joins TRBV5-4 and TRBJ1-5; D remains unclear. V gave up 0 bases and J gave up 4 bases, with 11 bases separating them. This CDR3 has 15 residues. The germline gives CDR1 SGHNT, CDR2 YYREEE (reference sequence). The CDR3 nucleotides read TGTGCCAGCAGCTTGGGGGCAGGCCCGAATCAGCCCCAGCATTTT. Its translation: CASSLGAGPNQPQHF. The full variable domain, its missing parts supplied by reference TRBV5-4 and TRBJ1-5, is ETGVTQSPTHLIKTRGQQVTLRCSSQSGHNTVSWYQQALGQGPQFIFQYYREEENGRGNFPPRFSGLQFPNYSSELNVNALELDDSALYLCASSLGAGPNQPQHFGDGTRLSIL.

The V and J genes are TRBV29-1 and TRBJ2-1; 9 bases are shared with TRBD2. CDR3 length equals 15 residues. V lost 4 bases, J lost 7 bases, and 11 bases stayed unmatched. The germline gives CDR1 SQVTM, CDR2 ANQGSEA. CDR3 amino acids: CSVVRGSGRVNEQFF. The CDR3 coding sequence is TGCAGCGTTGTGCGGGGTAGCGGGAGAGTTAATGAGCAGTTCTTC.

The gene calls are TRBV7-9 and TRBJ1-5, with D unclear. This CDR3 region has 14 residues. Trimming pared 3 bases from V and 0 bases from J, leaving 6 bases between. Germline CDR1 SEHNR, CDR2 FQNEAQ (reference sequence). CDR3 loop: CASSFSDSNQPQHF. The CDR3 DNA is TGTGCCAGCAGCTTTTCAGATAGCAATCAGCCCCAGCATTTT.

The J gene is TRBJ1-5, the V gene TRBV6-1, with D unclear. The CDR3 consists of 13 residues. V lost 5 bases to trimming and J lost 0 bases, with 5 bases between them. Germline loops: CDR1 MNHNS, CDR2 SASEGT. CDR3 residues: CASSIHSNQPQHF. The CDR3 region has the DNA TGTGCCAGCAGTATTCATAGCAATCAGCCCCAGCATTTT.

J is TRBJ1-6 and V is TRBV11-2, with D unclear. The ends were cut back, 1 base at V and 8 bases at J, with 6 bases in the middle. The CDR3 totals 13 residues. CDR1 is SGHAT, CDR2 FQNNGV, per germline. The CDR3 sequence: CASSLVLYSPLHF. Here the CDR3 DNA reads TGTGCCAGCAGCTTAGTCCTTTATTCACCCCTCCACTTT.

This chain uses TRBV19 with TRBJ2-7, with 7 positions matching TRBD1. This CDR3 region has 14 residues. The V and J ends lost 10 bases and 3 bases, in that order; junction bases with no gene match: 12. Germline V CDR1 and CDR2: LNHDA, SQIVND (reference sequence). CDR3: CATSPGQIYYEQYF. CDR3 nucleotide sequence: TGTGCCACCTCACCGGGACAGATATACTACGAGCAGTACTTC.

This sequence joins TRBV2 and TRBJ2-5; TRBD2 agrees at 9 bases. In germline, CDR1 is SNHLY, CDR2 FYNNEI. There are 15 residues in the CDR3. J gave up 4 bases and V 4 bases, and 7 bases lay outside the gene matches. In nucleotides, the CDR3 is TGTGCCAGCAGTGGTCTAGCGGGATCGGGAGAGACCCAGTACTTC. As protein: CASSGLAGSGETQYF.

The V gene is TRBV21-1, the J gene TRBJ2-7; the table's D call, TRBD1, has no DNA check behind it. TRBV21-1 is a pseudogene locus. The CDR3 is 15 residues long. In DNA form, the CDR3 reads TGTGCCAGCACCCCGGACAGGGCAAGGAACTACGAGCAGTACTTC. Translating gives CASTPDRARNYEQYF.